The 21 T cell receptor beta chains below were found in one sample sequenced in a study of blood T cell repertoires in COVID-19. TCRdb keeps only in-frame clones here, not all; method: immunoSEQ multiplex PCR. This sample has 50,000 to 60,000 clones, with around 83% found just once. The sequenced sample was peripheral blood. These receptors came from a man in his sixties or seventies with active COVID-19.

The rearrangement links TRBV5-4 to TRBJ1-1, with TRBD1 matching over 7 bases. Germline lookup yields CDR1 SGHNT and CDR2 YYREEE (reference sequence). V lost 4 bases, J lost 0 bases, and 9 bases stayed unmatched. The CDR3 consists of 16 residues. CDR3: CASSPWTGGLNTEAFF. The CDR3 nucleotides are TGTGCCAGCAGCCCCTGGACAGGCGGTTTGAACACTGAAGCTTTCTTT.

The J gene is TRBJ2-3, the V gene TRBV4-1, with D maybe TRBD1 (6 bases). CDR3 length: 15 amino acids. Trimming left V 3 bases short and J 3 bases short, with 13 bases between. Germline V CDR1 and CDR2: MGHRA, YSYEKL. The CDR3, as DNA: TGCGCCAGCAGCCAGGTTGGGGGCCCTACAGATACGCAGTATTTT. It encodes CASSQVGGPTDTQYF.

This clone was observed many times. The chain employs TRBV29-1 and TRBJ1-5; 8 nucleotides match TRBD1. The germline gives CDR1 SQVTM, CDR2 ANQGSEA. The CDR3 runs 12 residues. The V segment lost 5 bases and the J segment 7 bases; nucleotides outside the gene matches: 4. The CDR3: CSVPGGEQPQHF. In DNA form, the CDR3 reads TGCAGCGTTCCAGGGGGCGAACAGCCCCAGCATTTT.

The CDR3 DNA is TGCGCCAGCAGCCATGACCCCGGGACTAGCGGGACCTACGAGCAGTACTTC. Protein sequence: CASSHDPGTSGTYEQYF. The chain combines TRBV4-1 with TRBJ2-7; 13 bases align to TRBD2. The CDR3 consists of 17 residues. The trim removed 3 bases at V and 2 bases at J, leaving 7 bases unmatched. Per the germline V gene, CDR1 is MGHRA and CDR2 is YSYEKL.

CDR3 sequence reads: CASSDQGGTQYF. DNA for the CDR3: TGTGCCAGCAGCGACCAGGGGGGGACCCAGTACTTC. The chain couples TRBV5-4 to TRBJ2-5; weak D call: TRBD1 (7 bases). Per germline, CDR1 SGHNT and CDR2 YYREEE (reference sequence). This CDR3 is built from 12 residues. V was cut by 4 bases and J by 7 bases, with 11 bases left in between.

CDR3 sequence: CASSHVTGNEQFF. The CDR3, as DNA: TGCGCCAGCAGTCACGTTACGGGGAATGAGCAGTTCTTC. The rearrangement links TRBV5-1 to TRBJ2-1; D might be TRBD2 (5 bases). Germline CDR1 SGHRS, CDR2 YFSETQ. CDR3 length: 13 residues. V was trimmed by 5 bases and J by 7 bases, leaving 13 bases between them.

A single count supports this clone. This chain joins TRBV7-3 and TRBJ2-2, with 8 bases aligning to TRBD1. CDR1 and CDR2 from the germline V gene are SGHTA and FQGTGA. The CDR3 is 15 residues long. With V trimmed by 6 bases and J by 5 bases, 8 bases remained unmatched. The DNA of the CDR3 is TGTGCCAGCAGTCCAGGGGGCGAGCGAACCGGGGAGCTGTTTTTT. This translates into CASSPGGERTGELFF.

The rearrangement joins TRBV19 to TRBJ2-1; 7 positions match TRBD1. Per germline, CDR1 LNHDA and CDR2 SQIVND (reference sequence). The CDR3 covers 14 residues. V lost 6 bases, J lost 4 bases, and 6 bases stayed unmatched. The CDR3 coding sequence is TGTGCCAGTAGGCCCGGGACAGCTTACAATGAGCAGTTCTTC. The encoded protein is CASRPGTAYNEQFF.

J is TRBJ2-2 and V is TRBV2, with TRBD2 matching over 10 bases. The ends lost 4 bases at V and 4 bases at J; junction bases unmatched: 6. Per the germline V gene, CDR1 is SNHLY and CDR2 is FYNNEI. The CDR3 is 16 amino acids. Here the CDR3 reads CASSGPLAGVTGELFF. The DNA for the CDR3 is TGTGCCAGCAGTGGTCCCCTAGCGGGGGTCACCGGGGAGCTGTTTTTT.

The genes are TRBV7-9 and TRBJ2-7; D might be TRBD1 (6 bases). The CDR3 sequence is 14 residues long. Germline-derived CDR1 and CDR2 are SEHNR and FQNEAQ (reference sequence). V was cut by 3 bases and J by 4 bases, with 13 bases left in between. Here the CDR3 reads CASSLGTRFYEQYF. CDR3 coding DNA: TGTGCCAGCAGCTTGGGGACAAGGTTTTACGAGCAGTACTTC.

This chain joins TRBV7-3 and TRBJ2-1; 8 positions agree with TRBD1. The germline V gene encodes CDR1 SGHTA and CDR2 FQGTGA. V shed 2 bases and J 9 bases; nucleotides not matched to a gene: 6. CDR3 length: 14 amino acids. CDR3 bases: TGTGCCAGCAGCTTACGGGACAGGTCGGGTGAGCAGTTCTTC. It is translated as CASSLRDRSGEQFF.

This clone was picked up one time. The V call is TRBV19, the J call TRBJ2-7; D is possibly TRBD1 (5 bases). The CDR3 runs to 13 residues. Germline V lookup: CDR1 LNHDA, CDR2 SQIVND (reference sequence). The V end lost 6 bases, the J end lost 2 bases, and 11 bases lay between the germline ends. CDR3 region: CASRDIEAYEQYF. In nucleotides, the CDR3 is TGTGCCAGTAGGGACATAGAAGCCTACGAGCAGTACTTC.

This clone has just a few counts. CDR3 in amino acids: CASSQGGGAGSPLHF. CDR3 nucleotide sequence: TGCGCCAGCAGCCAGGGCGGGGGCGCGGGGTCACCCCTCCACTTT. V gene TRBV4-1 combines with J gene TRBJ1-6, with TRBD1 as a possible D gene (6 bases). This CDR3 comprises 15 residues. Germline V gives CDR1 MGHRA, CDR2 YSYEKL. V lost 3 bases, J lost 10 bases, and 16 bases lay in between.

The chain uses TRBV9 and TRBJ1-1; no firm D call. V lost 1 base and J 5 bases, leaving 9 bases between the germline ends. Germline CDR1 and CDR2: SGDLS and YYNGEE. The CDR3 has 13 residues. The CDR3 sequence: CASSVSVATEAFF. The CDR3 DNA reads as TGTGCCAGCAGCGTATCAGTTGCTACTGAAGCTTTCTTT.

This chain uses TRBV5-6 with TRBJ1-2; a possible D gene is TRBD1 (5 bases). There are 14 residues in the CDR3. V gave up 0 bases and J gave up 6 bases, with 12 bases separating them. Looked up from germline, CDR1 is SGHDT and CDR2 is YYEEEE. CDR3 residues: CASSLGAGRNGYTF. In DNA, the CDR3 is TGTGCCAGCAGCTTGGGAGCAGGGCGGAATGGCTACACCTTC. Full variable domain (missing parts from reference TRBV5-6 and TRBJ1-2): DAGVTQSPTHLIKTRGQQVTLRCSPKSGHDTVSWYQQALGQGPQFIFQYYEEEERQRGNFPDRFSGHQFPNYSSELNVNALLLGDSALYLCASSLGAGRNGYTFGSGTRLTVV.

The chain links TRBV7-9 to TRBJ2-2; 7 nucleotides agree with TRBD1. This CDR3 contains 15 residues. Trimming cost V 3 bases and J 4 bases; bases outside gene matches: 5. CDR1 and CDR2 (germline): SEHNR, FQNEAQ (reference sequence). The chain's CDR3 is CASSFTTGTTGELFF. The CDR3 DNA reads TGTGCCAGCAGCTTCACGACAGGGACCACCGGGGAGCTGTTTTTT.

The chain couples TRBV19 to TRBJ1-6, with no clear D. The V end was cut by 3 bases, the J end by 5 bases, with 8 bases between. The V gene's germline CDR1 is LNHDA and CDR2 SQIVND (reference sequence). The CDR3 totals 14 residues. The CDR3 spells CASSIAGNNSPLHF. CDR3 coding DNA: TGTGCCAGTAGTATCGCCGGGAATAATTCACCCCTCCACTTT.

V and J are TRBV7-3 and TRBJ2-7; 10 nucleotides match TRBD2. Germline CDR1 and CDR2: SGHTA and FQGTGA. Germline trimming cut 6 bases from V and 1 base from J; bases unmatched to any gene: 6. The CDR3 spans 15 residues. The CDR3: CASSERGGRSYEQYF. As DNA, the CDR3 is TGTGCCAGCAGTGAGCGGGGGGGCAGGTCCTACGAGCAGTACTTC.

CDR3 sequence: CASRPGDNSPLHF. The CDR3 DNA follows: TGTGCCAGTCGACCCGGGGATAATTCACCCCTCCACTTT. The V gene is TRBV28, the J gene TRBJ1-6, with D uncertain. Germline loops: CDR1 MDHEN, CDR2 SYDVKM. Trimming stripped 9 bases from V and 5 bases from J, with 11 bases between. The CDR3 has 13 amino acids.

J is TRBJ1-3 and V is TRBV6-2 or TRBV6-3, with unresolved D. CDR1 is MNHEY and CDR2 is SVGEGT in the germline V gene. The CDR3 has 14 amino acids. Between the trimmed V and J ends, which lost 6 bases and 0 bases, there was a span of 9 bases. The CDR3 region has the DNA TGTGCCAGCAGCGGAGTTGACTCTGGAAACACCATATATTTT. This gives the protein CASSGVDSGNTIYF.

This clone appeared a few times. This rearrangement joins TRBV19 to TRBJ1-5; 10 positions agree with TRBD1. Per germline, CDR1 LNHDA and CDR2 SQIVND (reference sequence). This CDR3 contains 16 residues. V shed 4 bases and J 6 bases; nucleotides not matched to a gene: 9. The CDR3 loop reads CASSKVTGGGGQPQHF. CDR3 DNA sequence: TGTGCCAGTAGTAAGGTGACAGGGGGCGGCGGTCAGCCCCAGCATTTT.